A single sample is the source of the 20 T cell receptor beta chains below, sequenced in a study of PD-L1 blockade in urothelial cancer. Produced via immunoSEQ multiplex PCR; TCRdb's table is partial and in-frame only. The table includes around 56,000 clones, 86% detected once. The source material was PBMCs, sampled around atezolizumab (anti-PD-L1) treatment. These receptors were obtained from a man between 50 and 59 years old with urothelial cancer.

The chain employs TRBV19 and TRBJ2-1, with D possibly matching TRBD1 (5 bases). The CDR3 totals 14 residues. The germline V gene has CDR1 LNHDA and CDR2 SQIVND (reference sequence). V lost 3 bases to trimming and J lost 6 bases, with 12 bases between them. As DNA, the CDR3 is TGTGCCAGTAGTATGGGCGACAGTCGCAATGAGCAGTTCTTC. Residues: CASSMGDSRNEQFF.

The CDR3 sequence: CASSSQPGGQETQYF. The CDR3 DNA follows: TGCGCCAGCAGCTCCCAACCCGGGGGGCAAGAGACCCAGTACTTC. The chain joins TRBV5-1 to TRBJ2-5, with 7 bases aligning to TRBD2. CDR3 length: 15 amino acids. The ends lost 3 bases at V and 2 bases at J; junction bases unmatched: 7. Germline V gene data show CDR1 as SGHRS and CDR2 as YFSETQ. The variable domain in full, completed from reference TRBV5-1 and TRBJ2-5, reads KAGVTQTPRYLIKTRGQQVTLSCSPISGHRSVSWYQQTPGQGLQFLFEYFSETQRNKGNFPGRFSGRQFSNSRSEMNVSTLELGDSALYLCASSSQPGGQETQYFGPGTRLLVL.

The chain has TRBV13 and TRBJ2-2; TRBD2 agrees at 13 bases. V lost 5 bases and J lost 3; bases outside the gene matches: 6. The CDR3 extends over 17 amino acids. CDR1 and CDR2 from the germline V gene are PRHDT and FYEKMQ (reference sequence). CDR3 protein: CASSAGTSGKHTGELFF. The CDR3 DNA is TGTGCCAGCAGCGCTGGGACTAGCGGGAAACACACCGGGGAGCTGTTTTTT.

The J gene is TRBJ2-2, the V gene TRBV28; D possibly corresponds to TRBD1 (6 bases). Germline V gene lookup returns CDR1 MDHEN and CDR2 SYDVKM. The V end lost 6 bases, the J end lost 7 bases, and 12 bases lay between the germline ends. The CDR3 length is 13 residues. The CDR3 region is CASSWGQNGELFF. CDR3 nucleotide sequence: TGTGCCAGCAGCTGGGGGCAAAACGGGGAGCTGTTTTTT.

V and J are TRBV7-9 and TRBJ1-6, with 9 bases that match TRBD1. Trimming took 5 bases from V and 11 from J; bases not matched to a gene: 10. Germline V gene data show CDR1 as SEHNR and CDR2 as FQNEAQ (reference sequence). The CDR3 sequence is 15 residues long. CDR3 region: CASSAKQGARAPLHF. CDR3 DNA sequence: TGTGCCAGCAGCGCAAAACAGGGGGCGAGGGCACCCCTCCACTTT.

The chain combines TRBV27 with TRBJ1-2, with D unclear. Germline CDR1 MNHEY, CDR2 SMNVEV (reference sequence). V lost 6 bases and J 7 bases, leaving 15 bases between the germline ends. This CDR3 region has 13 residues. CDR3 in amino acids: CASSPGGVVGYTF. The CDR3 nucleotides read TGTGCCAGCAGCCCGGGCGGGGTGGTTGGCTACACCTTC.

The V call is TRBV5-1, the J call TRBJ2-5; TRBD1 matches at 7 bases. Trimming cost V 3 bases and J 3 bases; bases outside gene matches: 8. The CDR3 is 15 amino acids. The germline CDR1 and CDR2 sequences are SGHRS and YFSETQ. CDR3 in DNA: TGCGCCAGCAGCTCCTCCGGGACAGATAAAGAGACCCAGTACTTC. It is translated as CASSSSGTDKETQYF.

The chain is built from TRBV5-1 and TRBJ2-1; 13 nucleotides agree with TRBD2. Unmatched junction bases numbered 3, after V lost 0 bases and J lost 6 bases. Germline V CDR1 and CDR2: SGHRS, YFSETQ. There are 16 residues in the CDR3. The CDR3 protein is CASSLGGLAGFNEQFF. The CDR3 coding sequence is TGCGCCAGCAGCTTGGGGGGACTAGCGGGATTCAATGAGCAGTTCTTC.

This chain links TRBV19 with TRBJ2-1, with 15 bases fitting TRBD2. Looked up from germline, CDR1 is LNHDA and CDR2 is SQIVND (reference sequence). The CDR3 contains 16 residues. V shed 5 bases and J 9 bases; nucleotides not matched to a gene: 8. This CDR3 is CASSPTGLAGGVEQFF. In DNA form, the CDR3 reads TGTGCCAGTAGTCCCACGGGACTAGCGGGAGGCGTTGAGCAGTTCTTC.

The rearrangement links TRBV5-1 to TRBJ2-5; 9 bases match TRBD1. V was pared by 0 bases and J by 5 bases, with 5 bases of the junction left unmatched. CDR1 is SGHRS, CDR2 YFSETQ, per germline. This CDR3 comprises 15 residues. DNA for the CDR3: TGCGCCAGCAGCTTGGGTACAGGGGGCGATGAGACCCAGTACTTC. Its translation is CASSLGTGGDETQYF.

This sequence joins TRBV2 and TRBJ2-7; 11 nucleotides line up with TRBD2. Germline CDR1 and CDR2: SNHLY and FYNNEI. This CDR3 has 16 amino acids. V lost 6 bases, J lost 3 bases, and 10 bases stayed unmatched. CDR3 residues: CASSDGIGLAGYEQYF. In nucleotides, the CDR3 is TGTGCCAGCAGCGACGGGATAGGACTAGCGGGCTACGAGCAGTACTTC.

This chain uses TRBV2 with TRBJ2-1, with 8 bases matching TRBD2. CDR3 length equals 17 residues. The V segment lost 7 bases and the J segment 4 bases; nucleotides outside the gene matches: 15. The germline CDR1 and CDR2 sequences are SNHLY and FYNNEI. The CDR3 loop is CASTLNLGTRGYNEQFF. DNA for the CDR3: TGTGCCAGCACTCTGAACCTCGGGACTAGGGGATACAATGAGCAGTTCTTC.

This clone appeared a few times. The rearrangement uses TRBV5-1 and TRBJ2-5; the match to TRBD2 covers 8 bases. Germline CDR1 SGHRS, CDR2 YFSETQ. Trimming cost V 2 bases and J 5 bases; bases outside gene matches: 11. The CDR3 totals 16 residues. The CDR3 reads CASSFTPGTSGETQYF. In nucleotides, the CDR3 is TGCGCCAGCAGCTTTACTCCCGGGACTAGTGGCGAGACCCAGTACTTC.

The chain couples TRBV6-1 to TRBJ1-1, with D maybe TRBD1 (5 bases). Deletions cut 7 bases from V and 4 bases from J, with 13 bases between. CDR1 is MNHNS and CDR2 is SASEGT in the germline V gene. The CDR3 consists of 13 residues. The CDR3 DNA sequence: TGTGCCAGCACAAACAGGCAGGGCACTGAAGCTTTCTTT. Translation gives CASTNRQGTEAFF.

The rearrangement joins TRBV7-9 to TRBJ2-3; TRBD2 is a possible D gene (5 bases). Germline CDR1 SEHNR, CDR2 FQNEAQ (reference sequence). CDR3 length equals 13 residues. V lost 5 bases and J lost 2, with 8 bases in between. The chain's CDR3 is CASSERITDTQYF. CDR3 DNA: TGTGCCAGCAGCGAGCGGATCACAGATACGCAGTATTTT.

The CDR3 here is CASSQGPRSRAYEQYF. Here the CDR3 DNA reads TGCGCCAGCAGCCAAGGACCCAGGTCGCGGGCCTACGAGCAGTACTTC. V gene TRBV4-1 combines with J gene TRBJ2-7; D is possibly TRBD2 (5 bases). Germline V CDR1 and CDR2: MGHRA, YSYEKL. CDR3 length: 16 amino acids. Trimming removed 1 base at V and 2 bases at J, with 15 bases between.

This clone has a single count. The V and J genes are TRBV10-2 and TRBJ2-2; 11 positions agree with TRBD2. V lost 6 bases, J lost 3 bases, and 3 bases stayed unmatched. This CDR3 comprises 15 residues. CDR1 and CDR2 from the germline V gene are WSHSY and SAAADI. CDR3 sequence (DNA): TGCGCCAGCAGGGTAGCGGGAGGGGACACCGGGGAGCTGTTTTTT. Translated, it gives CASRVAGGDTGELFF.

The chain employs TRBV5-4 and TRBJ1-1; 7 bases align to TRBD1. V shed 3 bases and J 3 bases; nucleotides not matched to a gene: 5. The CDR3 totals 14 residues. Looked up from germline, CDR1 is SGHNT and CDR2 is YYREEE (reference sequence). The CDR3 region is CASSSLQGYTEAFF. The CDR3 region has the DNA TGTGCCAGCAGCTCACTACAGGGGTACACTGAAGCTTTCTTT.

This chain uses TRBV4-1 with TRBJ2-1; no firm D call. CDR1 MGHRA and CDR2 YSYEKL come from the germline V gene. Deletions cut 3 bases from V and 13 bases from J, with 10 bases between. The CDR3 consists of 11 residues. CDR3 DNA sequence: TGCGCCAGCAGCCAGCTAGAAGATCAGTTCTTC. It specifies CASSQLEDQFF.

The chain couples TRBV19 to TRBJ2-2; 11 bases are a match to TRBD2. The length of the CDR3 is 16 residues. Germline-derived CDR1 and CDR2 are LNHDA and SQIVND (reference sequence). Unmatched junction bases numbered 9, after V lost 6 bases and J lost 6 bases. Here the CDR3 reads CASRALAGGWAGELFF. The DNA for the CDR3 is TGTGCCAGTAGAGCTCTAGCGGGAGGTTGGGCCGGGGAGCTGTTTTTT.